These 2 T cell receptor beta chains were all obtained from the same sample, sequenced in a study of cytomegalovirus exposure and HLA in healthy donors. It was with 60 Vbeta and 13 Jbeta primers that the PCR ran. Method: immunoSEQ multiplex PCR; TCRdb's copy keeps in-frame clones and lacks some. The sample lists 250,000 to 350,000 clones, about nine tenths occurring once. The sequenced sample consisted of PBMCs. The source of these receptors is a man in his forties in good health and CMV-seropositive.

The CDR3 DNA reads TGTGCCAGCAGCCCGGGACTAGCGGGCCTCGGGGGCTTCGACAATGAGCAGTTCTTC. Amino acids: CASSPGLAGLGGFDNEQFF. The V gene is TRBV13, the J gene TRBJ2-1, with TRBD2 matching 12 bases. CDR1 and CDR2 (germline): PRHDT, FYEKMQ (reference sequence). V lost 5 bases and J lost 5; bases outside the gene matches: 16. The CDR3 is 19 amino acids. The entire variable domain, with the rest obtained from reference TRBV13 and TRBJ2-1, is as follows: AAGVIQSPRHLIKEKRETATLKCYPIPRHDTVYWYQQGPGQDPQFLISFYEKMQSDKGSIPDRFSAQQFSDYHSELNMSSLELGDSALYFCASSPGLAGLGGFDNEQFFGPGTRLTVL.

The gene calls are TRBV4-3 and TRBJ2-1; weak D call: TRBD2 (5 bases). Per the germline V gene, CDR1 is LGHNA and CDR2 is YSLEER. The length of the CDR3 is 15 residues. The germline V and J ends were trimmed by 0 bases and 1 base, with 7 bases remaining between them. The CDR3: CASSQEGSSYNEQFF. For the CDR3, the DNA is TGCGCCAGCAGCCAAGAAGGGAGTTCCTACAATGAGCAGTTCTTC.